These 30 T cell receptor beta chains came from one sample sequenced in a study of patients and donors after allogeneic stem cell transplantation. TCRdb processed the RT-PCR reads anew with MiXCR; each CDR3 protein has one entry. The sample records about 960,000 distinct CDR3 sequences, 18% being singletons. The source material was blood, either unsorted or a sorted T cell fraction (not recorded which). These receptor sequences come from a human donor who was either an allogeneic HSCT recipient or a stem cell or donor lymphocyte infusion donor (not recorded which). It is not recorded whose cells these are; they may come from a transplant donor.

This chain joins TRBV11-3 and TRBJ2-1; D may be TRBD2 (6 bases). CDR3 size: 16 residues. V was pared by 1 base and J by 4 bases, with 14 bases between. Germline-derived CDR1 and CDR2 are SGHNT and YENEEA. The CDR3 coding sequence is TGTGCCAGCAGCTTAGCATACCGGGGGTTATACAATGAGCAGTTCTTC. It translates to CASSLAYRGLYNEQFF.

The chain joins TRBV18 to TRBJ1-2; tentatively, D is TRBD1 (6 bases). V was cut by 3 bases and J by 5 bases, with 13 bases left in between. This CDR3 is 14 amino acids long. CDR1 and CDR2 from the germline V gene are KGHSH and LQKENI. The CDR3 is CASSPERTVYGYTF. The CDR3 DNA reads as TGTGCCAGCTCACCGGAGAGGACAGTTTATGGCTACACCTTC. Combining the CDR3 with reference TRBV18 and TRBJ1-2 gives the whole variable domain NAGVMQNPRHLVRRRGQEARLRCSPMKGHSHVYWYRQLPEEGLKFMVYLQKENIIDESGMPKERFSAEFPKEGPSILRIQQVVRGDSAAYFCASSPERTVYGYTFGSGTRLTVV.

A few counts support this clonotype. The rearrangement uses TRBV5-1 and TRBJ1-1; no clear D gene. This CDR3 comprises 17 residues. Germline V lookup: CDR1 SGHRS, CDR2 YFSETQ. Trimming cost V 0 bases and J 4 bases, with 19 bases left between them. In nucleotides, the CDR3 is TGCGCCAGCAGCTTGGCCGCGAAAGCCCCTTTGGCCACTGAAGCTTTCTTT. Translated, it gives CASSLAAKAPLATEAFF.

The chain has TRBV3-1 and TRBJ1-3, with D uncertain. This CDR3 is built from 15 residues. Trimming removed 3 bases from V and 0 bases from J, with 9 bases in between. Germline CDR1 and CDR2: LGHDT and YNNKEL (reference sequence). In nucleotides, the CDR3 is TGTGCCAGCAGCCAGCCCCGGGTCTCTGGAAACACCATATATTTT. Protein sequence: CASSQPRVSGNTIYF.

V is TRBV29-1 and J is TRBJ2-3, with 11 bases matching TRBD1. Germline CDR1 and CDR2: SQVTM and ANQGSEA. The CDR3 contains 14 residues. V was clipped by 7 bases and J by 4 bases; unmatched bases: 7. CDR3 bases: TGCAGCGCCTCCGGGACAGGGGGAGCAGATACGCAGTATTTT. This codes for CSASGTGGADTQYF.

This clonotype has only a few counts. CDR3 protein: CASSGPVGDTGELFF. DNA for the CDR3: TGCGCCAGCAGCGGCCCAGTAGGTGACACCGGGGAGCTGTTTTTT. The chain recombines TRBV5-1 with TRBJ2-2; D not certain. Looked up from germline, CDR1 is SGHRS and CDR2 is YFSETQ. Trimming left V 4 bases short and J 3 bases short, with 13 bases between. This CDR3 contains 15 residues.

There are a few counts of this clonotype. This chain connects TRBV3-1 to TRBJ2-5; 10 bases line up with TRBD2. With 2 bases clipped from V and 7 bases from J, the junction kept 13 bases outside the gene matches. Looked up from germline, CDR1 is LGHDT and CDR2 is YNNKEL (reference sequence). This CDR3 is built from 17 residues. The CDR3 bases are TGTGCCAGCAGCCAACTAGGAGGACTAGCGGCTGCCGGGACCCAGTACTTC. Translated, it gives CASSQLGGLAAAGTQYF.

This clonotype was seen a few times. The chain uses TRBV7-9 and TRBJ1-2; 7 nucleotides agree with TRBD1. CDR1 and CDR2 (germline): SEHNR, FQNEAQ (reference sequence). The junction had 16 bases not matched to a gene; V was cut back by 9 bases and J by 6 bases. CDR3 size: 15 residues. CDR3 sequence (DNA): TGTGCCAGTTCCCCCTTAGGGGGCGCGGATAATGGCTACACCTTC. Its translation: CASSPLGGADNGYTF.

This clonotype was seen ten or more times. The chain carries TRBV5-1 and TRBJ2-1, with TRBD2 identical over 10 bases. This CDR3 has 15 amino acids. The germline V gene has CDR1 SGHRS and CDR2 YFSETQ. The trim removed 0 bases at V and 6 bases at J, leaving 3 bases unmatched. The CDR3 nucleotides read TGCGCCAGCAGCTTGGCTAGCGGGAGCCGCAATGAGCAGTTCTTC. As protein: CASSLASGSRNEQFF.

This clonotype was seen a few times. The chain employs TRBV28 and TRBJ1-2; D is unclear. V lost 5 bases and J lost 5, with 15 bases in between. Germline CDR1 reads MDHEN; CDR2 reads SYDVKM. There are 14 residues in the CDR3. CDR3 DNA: TGTGCCAGCAGTCCTACGCCAAGGCGGTATGGCTACACCTTC. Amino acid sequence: CASSPTPRRYGYTF.

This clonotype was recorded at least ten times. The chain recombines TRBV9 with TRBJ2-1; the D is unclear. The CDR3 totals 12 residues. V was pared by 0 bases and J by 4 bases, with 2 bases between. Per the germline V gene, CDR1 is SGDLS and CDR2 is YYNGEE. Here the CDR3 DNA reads TGTGCCAGCAGCGTAGGGTACAATGAGCAGTTCTTC. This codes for CASSVGYNEQFF.

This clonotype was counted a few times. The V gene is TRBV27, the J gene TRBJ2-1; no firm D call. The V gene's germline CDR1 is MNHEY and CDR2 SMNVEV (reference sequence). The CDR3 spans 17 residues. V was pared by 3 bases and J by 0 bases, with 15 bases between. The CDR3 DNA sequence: TGTGCCAGCAGTTTTCGTTCGCCGGGCTACTCCTACAATGAGCAGTTCTTC. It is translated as CASSFRSPGYSYNEQFF.

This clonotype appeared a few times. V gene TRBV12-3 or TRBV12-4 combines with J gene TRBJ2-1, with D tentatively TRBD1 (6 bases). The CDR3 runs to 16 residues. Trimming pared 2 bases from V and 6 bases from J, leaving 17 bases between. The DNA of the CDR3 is TGTGCCAGCAGTTTATCCCCAGGGGCCGCGGGCAATGAGCAGTTCTTC. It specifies CASSLSPGAAGNEQFF.

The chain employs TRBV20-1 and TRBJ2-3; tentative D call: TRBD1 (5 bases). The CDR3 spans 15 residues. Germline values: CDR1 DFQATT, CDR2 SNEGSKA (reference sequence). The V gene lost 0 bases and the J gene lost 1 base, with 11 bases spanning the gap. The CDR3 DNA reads TGCAGTGCTAGAGATATAGAAGGGGGCACAGATACGCAGTATTTT. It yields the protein CSARDIEGGTDTQYF.

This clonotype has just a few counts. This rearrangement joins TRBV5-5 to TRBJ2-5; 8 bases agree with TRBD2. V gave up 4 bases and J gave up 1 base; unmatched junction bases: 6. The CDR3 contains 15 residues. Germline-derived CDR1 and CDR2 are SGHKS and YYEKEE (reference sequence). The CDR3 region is CASSRGGGGQETQYF. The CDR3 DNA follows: TGTGCCAGCAGCCGGGGGGGAGGGGGCCAAGAGACCCAGTACTTC. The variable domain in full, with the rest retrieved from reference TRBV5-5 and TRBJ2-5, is DAGVTQSPTHLIKTRGQQVTLRCSPISGHKSVSWYQQVLGQGPQFIFQYYEKEERGRGNFPDRFSARQFPNYSSELNVNALLLGDSALYLCASSRGGGGQETQYFGPGTRLLVL.

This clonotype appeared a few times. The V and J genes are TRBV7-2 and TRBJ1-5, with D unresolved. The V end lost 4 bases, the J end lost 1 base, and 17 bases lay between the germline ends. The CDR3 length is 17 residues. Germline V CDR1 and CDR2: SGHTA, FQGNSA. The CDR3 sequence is CASSSTAPGKSNQPQHF. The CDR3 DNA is TGTGCCAGCAGCTCCACCGCCCCGGGGAAGAGCAATCAGCCCCAGCATTTT.

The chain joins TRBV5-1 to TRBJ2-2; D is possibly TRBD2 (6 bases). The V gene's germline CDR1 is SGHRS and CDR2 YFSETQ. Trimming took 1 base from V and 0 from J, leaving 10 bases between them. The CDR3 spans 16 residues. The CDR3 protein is CASSLRLAANTGELFF. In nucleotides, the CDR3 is TGCGCCAGCAGCTTGAGGTTAGCGGCGAACACCGGGGAGCTGTTTTTT.

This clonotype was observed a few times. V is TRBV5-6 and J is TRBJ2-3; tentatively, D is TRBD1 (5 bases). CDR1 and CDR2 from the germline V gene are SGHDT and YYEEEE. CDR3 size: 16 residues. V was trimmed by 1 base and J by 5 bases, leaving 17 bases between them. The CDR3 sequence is CASSLPSRGGGDTQYF. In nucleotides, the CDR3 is TGTGCCAGCAGCTTGCCGTCTAGGGGCGGTGGAGATACGCAGTATTTT.

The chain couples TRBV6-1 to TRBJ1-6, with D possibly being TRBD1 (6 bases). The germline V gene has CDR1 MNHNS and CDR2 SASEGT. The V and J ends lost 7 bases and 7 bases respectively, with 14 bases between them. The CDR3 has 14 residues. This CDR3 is CASTIGQGNSPLHF. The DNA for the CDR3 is TGTGCCAGCACCATCGGGCAGGGGAATTCACCCCTCCACTTT.

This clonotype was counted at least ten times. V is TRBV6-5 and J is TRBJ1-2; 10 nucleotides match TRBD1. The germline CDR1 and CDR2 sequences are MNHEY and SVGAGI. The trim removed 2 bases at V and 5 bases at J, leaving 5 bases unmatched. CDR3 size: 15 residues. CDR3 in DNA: TGTGCCAGCAGTTACCGGGACAGGGGATTTTATGGCTACACCTTC. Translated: CASSYRDRGFYGYTF.

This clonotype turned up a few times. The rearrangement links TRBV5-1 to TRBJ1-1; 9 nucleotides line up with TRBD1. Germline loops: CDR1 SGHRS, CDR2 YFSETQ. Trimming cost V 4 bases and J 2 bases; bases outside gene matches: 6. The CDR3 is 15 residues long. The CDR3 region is CASSPPDRGNTEAFF. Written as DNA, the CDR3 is TGCGCCAGCAGCCCACCGGACAGGGGAAACACTGAAGCTTTCTTT.

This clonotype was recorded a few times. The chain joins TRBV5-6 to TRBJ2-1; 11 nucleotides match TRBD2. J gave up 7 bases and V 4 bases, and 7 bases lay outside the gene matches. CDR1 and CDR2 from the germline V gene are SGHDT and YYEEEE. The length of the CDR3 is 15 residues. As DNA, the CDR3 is TGTGCCAGCAGCCAATATAGCGGGGGGGAGAATGAGCAGTTCTTC. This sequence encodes CASSQYSGGENEQFF.

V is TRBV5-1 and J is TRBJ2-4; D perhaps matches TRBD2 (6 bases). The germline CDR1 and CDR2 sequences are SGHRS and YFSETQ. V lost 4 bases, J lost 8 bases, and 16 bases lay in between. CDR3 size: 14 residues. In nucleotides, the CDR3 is TGCGCCAGCAGCGGCGACTCCCGGAGGGACATTCAGTACTTC. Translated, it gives CASSGDSRRDIQYF. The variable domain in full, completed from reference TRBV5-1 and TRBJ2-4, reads KAGVTQTPRYLIKTRGQQVTLSCSPISGHRSVSWYQQTPGQGLQFLFEYFSETQRNKGNFPGRFSGRQFSNSRSEMNVSTLELGDSALYLCASSGDSRRDIQYFGAGTRLSVL.

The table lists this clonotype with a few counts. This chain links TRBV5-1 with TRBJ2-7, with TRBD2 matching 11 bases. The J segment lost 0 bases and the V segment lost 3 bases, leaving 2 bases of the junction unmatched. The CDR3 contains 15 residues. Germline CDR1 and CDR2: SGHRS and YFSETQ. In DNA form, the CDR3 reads TGCGCCAGCAGCTCTAGCGGGAGGAGCTCCTACGAGCAGTACTTC. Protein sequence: CASSSSGRSSYEQYF.

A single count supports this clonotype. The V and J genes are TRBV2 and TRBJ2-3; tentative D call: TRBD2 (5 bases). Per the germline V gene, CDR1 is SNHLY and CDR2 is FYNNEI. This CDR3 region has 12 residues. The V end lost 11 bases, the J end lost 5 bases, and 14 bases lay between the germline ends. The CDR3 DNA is TGTGCCGGGAGTCGGTGGGGAGATACGCAGTATTTT. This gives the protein CAGSRWGDTQYF.

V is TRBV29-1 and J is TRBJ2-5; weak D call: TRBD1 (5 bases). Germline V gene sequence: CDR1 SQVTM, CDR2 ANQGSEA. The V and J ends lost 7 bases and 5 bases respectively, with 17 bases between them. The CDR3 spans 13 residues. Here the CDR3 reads CSGGNQGLETQYF. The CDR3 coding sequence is TGCAGCGGTGGAAATCAGGGCTTGGAGACCCAGTACTTC.

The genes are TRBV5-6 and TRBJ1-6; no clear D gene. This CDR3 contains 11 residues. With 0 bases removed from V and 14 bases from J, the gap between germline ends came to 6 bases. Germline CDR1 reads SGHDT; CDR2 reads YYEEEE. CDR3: CASSLGNALHF. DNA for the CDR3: TGTGCCAGCAGCTTGGGGAATGCCCTCCACTTT.

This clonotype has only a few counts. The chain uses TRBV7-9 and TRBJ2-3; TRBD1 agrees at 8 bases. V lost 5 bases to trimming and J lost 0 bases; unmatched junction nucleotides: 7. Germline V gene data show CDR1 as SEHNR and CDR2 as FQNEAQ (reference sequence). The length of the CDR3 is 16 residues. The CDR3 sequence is CASSPGQAASTDTQYF. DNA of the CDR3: TGTGCCAGCAGCCCGGGACAGGCCGCTAGCACAGATACGCAGTATTTT.

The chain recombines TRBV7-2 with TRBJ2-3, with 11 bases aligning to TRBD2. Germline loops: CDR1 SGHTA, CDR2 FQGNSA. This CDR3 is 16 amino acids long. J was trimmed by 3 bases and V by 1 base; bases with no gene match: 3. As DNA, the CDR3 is TGTGCCAGCAGCTTAGTCCTAGCGGGAGGAACAGATACGCAGTATTTT. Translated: CASSLVLAGGTDTQYF.

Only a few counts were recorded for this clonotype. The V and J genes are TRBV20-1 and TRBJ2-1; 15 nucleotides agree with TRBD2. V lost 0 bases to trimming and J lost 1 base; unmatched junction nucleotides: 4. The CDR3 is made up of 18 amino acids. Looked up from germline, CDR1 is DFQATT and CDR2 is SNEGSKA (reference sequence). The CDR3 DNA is TGCAGTGCTAGAGACTGGACTAGCGGGGGGGGTTCCTACAATGAGCAGTTCTTC. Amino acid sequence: CSARDWTSGGGSYNEQFF.